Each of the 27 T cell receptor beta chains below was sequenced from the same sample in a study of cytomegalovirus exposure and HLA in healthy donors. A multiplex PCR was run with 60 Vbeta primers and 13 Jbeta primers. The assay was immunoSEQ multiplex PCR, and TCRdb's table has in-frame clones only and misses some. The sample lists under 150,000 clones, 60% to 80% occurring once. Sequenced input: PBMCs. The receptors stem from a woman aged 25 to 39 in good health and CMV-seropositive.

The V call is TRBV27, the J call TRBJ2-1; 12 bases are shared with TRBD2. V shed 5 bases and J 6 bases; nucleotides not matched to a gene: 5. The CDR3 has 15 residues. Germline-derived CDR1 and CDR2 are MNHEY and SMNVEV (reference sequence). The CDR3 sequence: CASSPGTSGLNEQFF. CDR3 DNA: TGTGCCAGCAGTCCCGGGACTAGCGGGCTCAATGAGCAGTTCTTC.

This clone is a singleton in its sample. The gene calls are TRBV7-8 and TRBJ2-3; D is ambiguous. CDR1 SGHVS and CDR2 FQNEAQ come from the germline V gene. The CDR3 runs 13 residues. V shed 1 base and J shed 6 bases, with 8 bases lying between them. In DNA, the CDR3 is TGTGCCAGCAGCTTAGGGAGTACCGATACGCAGTATTTT. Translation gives CASSLGSTDTQYF. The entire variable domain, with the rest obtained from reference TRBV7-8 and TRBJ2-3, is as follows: GAGVSQSPRYKVAKRGQDVALRCDPISGHVSLFWYQQALGQGPEFLTYFQNEAQLDKSGLPSDRFFAERPEGSVSTLKIQRTQQEDSAVYLCASSLGSTDTQYFGPGTRLTVL.

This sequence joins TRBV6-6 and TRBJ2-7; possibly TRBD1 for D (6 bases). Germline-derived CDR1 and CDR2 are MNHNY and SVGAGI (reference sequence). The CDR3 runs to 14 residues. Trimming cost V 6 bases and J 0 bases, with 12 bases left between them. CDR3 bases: TGTGCCAGCAGAGGGCAGGGGAGCTCCTACGAGCAGTACTTC. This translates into CASRGQGSSYEQYF.

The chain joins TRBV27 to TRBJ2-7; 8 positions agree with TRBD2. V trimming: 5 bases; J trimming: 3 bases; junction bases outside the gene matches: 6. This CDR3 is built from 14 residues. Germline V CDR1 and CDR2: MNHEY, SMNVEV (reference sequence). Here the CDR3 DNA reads TGTGCCAGCAGTGCGGGAGGAAGGCGCTACGAGCAGTACTTC. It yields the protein CASSAGGRRYEQYF.

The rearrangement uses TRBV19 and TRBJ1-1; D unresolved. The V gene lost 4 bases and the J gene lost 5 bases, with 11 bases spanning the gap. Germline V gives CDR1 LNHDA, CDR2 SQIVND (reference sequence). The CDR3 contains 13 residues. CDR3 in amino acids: CASSTQVGTEAFF. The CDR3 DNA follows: TGTGCCAGTAGTACCCAGGTTGGGACTGAAGCTTTCTTT.

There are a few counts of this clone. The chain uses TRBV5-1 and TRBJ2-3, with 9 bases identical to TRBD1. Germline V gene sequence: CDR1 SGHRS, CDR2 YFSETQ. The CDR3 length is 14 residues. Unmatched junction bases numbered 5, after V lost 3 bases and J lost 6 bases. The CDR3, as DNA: TGCGCCAGCAGCTCCACAGGGGGCGGGGATACGCAGTATTTT. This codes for CASSSTGGGDTQYF.

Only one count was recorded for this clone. In DNA, the CDR3 is TGTGCCAGCAGTGAAAACAGGGGGAATAATTCACCCCTCCACTTT. It yields the protein CASSENRGNNSPLHF. The rearrangement links TRBV25-1 to TRBJ1-6; 8 bases are shared with TRBD1. CDR3 length: 15 amino acids. The germline V gene encodes CDR1 MGHDK and CDR2 SYGVNS. The V gene end was trimmed by 2 bases and the J gene end by 5 bases; junction bases not matched to a gene: 2.

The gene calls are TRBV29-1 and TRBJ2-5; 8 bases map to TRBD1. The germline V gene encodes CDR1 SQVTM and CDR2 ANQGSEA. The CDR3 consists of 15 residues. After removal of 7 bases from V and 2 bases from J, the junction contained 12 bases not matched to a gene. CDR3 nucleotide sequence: TGCAGCGCTAAGACAGGGGCTTGGACTCAAGAGACCCAGTACTTC. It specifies CSAKTGAWTQETQYF.

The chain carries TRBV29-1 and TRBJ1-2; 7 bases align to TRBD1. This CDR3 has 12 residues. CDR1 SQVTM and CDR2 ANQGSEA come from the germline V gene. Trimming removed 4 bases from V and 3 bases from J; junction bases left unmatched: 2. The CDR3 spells CSVVDRDYGYTF. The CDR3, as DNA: TGCAGCGTTGTTGACAGGGACTATGGCTACACCTTC.

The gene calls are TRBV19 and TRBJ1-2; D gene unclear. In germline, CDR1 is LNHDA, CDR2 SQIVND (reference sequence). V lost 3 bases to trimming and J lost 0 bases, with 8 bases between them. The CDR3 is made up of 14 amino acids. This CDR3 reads CASSILQANYGYTF. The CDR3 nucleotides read TGTGCCAGTAGTATCCTCCAGGCTAACTATGGCTACACCTTC.

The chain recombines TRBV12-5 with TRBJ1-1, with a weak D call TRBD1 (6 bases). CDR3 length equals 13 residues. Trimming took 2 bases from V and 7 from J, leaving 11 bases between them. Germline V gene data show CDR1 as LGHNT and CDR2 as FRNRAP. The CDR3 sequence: CASGLPTGSEAFF. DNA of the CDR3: TGTGCTAGTGGTTTGCCGACAGGTAGTGAAGCTTTCTTT.

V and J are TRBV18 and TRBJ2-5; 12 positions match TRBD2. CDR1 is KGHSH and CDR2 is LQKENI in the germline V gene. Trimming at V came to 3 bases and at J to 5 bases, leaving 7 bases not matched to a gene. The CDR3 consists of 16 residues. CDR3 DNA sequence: TGTGCCAGCTCACCCCGACTAGCGGGAGTTACCGAGACCCAGTACTTC. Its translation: CASSPRLAGVTETQYF.

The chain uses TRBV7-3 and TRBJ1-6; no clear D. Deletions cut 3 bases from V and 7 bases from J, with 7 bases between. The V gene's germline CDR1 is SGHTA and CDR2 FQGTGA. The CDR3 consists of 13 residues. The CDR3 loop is CASSFTVNSPLHF. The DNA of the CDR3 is TGTGCCAGCAGCTTTACAGTGAATTCACCCCTCCACTTT. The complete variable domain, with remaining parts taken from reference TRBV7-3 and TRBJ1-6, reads GAGVSQTPSNKVTEKGKYVELRCDPISGHTALYWYRQSLGQGPEFLIYFQGTGAADDSGLPNDRFFAVRPEGSVSTLKIQRTERGDSAVYLCASSFTVNSPLHFGNGTRLTVT.

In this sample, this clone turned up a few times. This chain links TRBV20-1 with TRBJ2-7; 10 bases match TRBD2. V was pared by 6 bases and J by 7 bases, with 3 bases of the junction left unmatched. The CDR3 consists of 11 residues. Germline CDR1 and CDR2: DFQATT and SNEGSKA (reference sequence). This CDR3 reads CSAPTSGEQYF. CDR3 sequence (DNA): TGCAGTGCCCCGACTAGCGGGGAGCAGTACTTC.

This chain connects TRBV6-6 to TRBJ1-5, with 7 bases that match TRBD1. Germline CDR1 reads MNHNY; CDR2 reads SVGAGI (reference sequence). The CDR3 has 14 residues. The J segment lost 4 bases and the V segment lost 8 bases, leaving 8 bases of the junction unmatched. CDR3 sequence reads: CASSAQGGNQPQHF. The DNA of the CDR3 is TGTGCCAGCTCTGCCCAGGGGGGAAATCAGCCCCAGCATTTT.

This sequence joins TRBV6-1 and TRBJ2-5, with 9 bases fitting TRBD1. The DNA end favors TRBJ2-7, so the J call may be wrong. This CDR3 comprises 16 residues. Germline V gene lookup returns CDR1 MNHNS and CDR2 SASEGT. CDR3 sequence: CASSDGGQGSLYEQYF. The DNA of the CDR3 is TGTGCCAGCAGTGACGGAGGACAGGGGTCCCTATACGAGCAGTACTTC.

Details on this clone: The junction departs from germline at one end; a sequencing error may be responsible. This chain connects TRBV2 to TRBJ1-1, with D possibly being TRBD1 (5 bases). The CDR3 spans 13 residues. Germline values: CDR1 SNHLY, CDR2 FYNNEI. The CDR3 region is CAGSGQGNTEAFF. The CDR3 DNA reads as TGTGCCGGCAGTGGCCAGGGGAACACTGAAGCTTTCTTT. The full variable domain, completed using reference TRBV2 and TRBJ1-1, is EPEVTQTPSHQVTQMGQEVILRCVPISNHLYFYWYRQILGQKVEFLVSFYNNEISEKSEIFDDQFSVERPDGSNFTLKIRSTKLEDSAMYFCAGSGQGNTEAFFGQGTRLTVV.

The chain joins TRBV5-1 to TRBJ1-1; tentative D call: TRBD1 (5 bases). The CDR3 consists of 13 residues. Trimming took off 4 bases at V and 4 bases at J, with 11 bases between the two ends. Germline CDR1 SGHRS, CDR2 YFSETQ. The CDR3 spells CASSRGGSTEAFF. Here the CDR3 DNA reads TGCGCCAGCAGCAGGGGCGGGAGCACTGAAGCTTTCTTT. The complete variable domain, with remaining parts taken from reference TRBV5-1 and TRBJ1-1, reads KAGVTQTPRYLIKTRGQQVTLSCSPISGHRSVSWYQQTPGQGLQFLFEYFSETQRNKGNFPGRFSGRQFSNSRSEMNVSTLELGDSALYLCASSRGGSTEAFFGQGTRLTVV.

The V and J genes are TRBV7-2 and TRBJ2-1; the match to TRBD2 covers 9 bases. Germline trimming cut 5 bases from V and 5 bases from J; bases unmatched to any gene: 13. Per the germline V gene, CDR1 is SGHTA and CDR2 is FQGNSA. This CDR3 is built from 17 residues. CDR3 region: CASSLAPSSGVDNEQFF. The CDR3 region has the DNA TGTGCCAGCAGCCTTGCCCCTTCTAGCGGGGTAGACAATGAGCAGTTCTTC.

The DNA of the CDR3 is TGTGCCAGTACACCGGGACAGTCGAATTCACCCCTCCACTTT. Translated: CASTPGQSNSPLHF. The chain carries TRBV19 and TRBJ1-6; 7 bases agree with TRBD1. The CDR3 is 14 residues long. Germline trimming cut 7 bases from V and 7 bases from J; bases unmatched to any gene: 7. The germline gives CDR1 LNHDA, CDR2 SQIVND (reference sequence).

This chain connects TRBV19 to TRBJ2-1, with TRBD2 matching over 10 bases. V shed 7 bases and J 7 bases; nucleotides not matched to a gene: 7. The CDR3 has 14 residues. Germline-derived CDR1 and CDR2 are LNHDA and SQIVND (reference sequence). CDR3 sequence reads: CASKWLAGENEQFF. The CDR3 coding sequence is TGTGCCAGTAAGTGGCTAGCGGGAGAGAATGAGCAGTTCTTC.

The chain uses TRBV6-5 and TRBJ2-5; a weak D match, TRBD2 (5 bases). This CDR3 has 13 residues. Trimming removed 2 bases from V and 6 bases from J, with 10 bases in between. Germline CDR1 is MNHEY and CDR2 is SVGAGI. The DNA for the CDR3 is TGTGCCAGCAGTTACCGAAAGCGGCAGACCCAGTACTTC. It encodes CASSYRKRQTQYF.

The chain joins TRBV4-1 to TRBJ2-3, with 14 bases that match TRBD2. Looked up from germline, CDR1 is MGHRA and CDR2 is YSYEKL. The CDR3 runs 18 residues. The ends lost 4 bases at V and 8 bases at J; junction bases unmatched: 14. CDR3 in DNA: TGCGCCAGCAGCCCTAGTTCCGGGACTAGCGGGGGTTTTGGTACGCAGTATTTT. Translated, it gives CASSPSSGTSGGFGTQYF.

CDR3 coding DNA: TGTGCCACTTATTTCTCGGGGGTCGGCTACACCTTC. Translating gives CATYFSGVGYTF. The chain has TRBV15 and TRBJ1-2, with TRBD1 as a possible D gene (5 bases). The CDR3 is 12 amino acids. The V end was cut by 9 bases, the J end by 8 bases, with 16 bases between. The germline CDR1 and CDR2 sequences are LNHNV and YYDKDF (reference sequence).

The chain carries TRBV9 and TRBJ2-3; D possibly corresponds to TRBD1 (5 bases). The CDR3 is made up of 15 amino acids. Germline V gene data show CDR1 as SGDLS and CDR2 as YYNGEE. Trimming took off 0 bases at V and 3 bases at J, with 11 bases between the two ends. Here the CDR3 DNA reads TGTGCCAGCAGCGTAGCCGGCAGGGAAACAGATACGCAGTATTTT. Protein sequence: CASSVAGRETDTQYF.

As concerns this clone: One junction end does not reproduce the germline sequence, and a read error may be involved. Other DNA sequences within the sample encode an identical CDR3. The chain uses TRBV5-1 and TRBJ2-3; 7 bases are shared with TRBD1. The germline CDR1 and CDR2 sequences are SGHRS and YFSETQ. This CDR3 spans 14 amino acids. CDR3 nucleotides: TGCGCCAGCAGCTTGGAGACAGGGACAGACACGCAGTATTTT. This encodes CASSLETGTDTQYF.

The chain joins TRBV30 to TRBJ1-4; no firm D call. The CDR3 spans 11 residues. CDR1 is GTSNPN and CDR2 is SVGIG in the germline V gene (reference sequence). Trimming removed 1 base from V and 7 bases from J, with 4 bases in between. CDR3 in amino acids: CAWSDSEKLFF. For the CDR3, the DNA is TGTGCCTGGAGTGACTCTGAAAAACTGTTTTTT.